Included here is one T cell receptor beta chain sequence, with context. Antigen: not known. One entry per CDR3 protein, called by TCRdb with MiXCR from the reads. Of 570,000 or so distinct CDR3 sequences detected, 40% appear once; the ten largest clones hold 40% to 60%. This entry comes from a study of T cell repertoires in cytomegalovirus infection. The sequence was collected from a human donor in good health (CMV status not recorded). Some clones in this sample may be carry-over from other donors' samples. Sequenced material: cultured PBMCs, taken from culture after CMV antigen stimulation.

For the CDR3, the DNA is TGTGCCAGCAGCTTAATGCCGACGCGCGCCACTCATGGCTACACCTTC. Its translation: CASSLMPTRATHGYTF. The chain links TRBV7-2 to TRBJ1-2; no reliable D call. The germline V gene has CDR1 SGHTA and CDR2 FQGNSA. V was trimmed by 2 bases and J by 6 bases, leaving 19 bases between them. The CDR3 consists of 16 residues.